This TCR beta chain appears in the sequencing data of a study of blood T cells in healthy people across ages. Study results and caveats: The study lacked donor CMV status, which possibly confounded expanded clonotype changes. TCR beta diversity per million T cells fell roughly linearly with age.

The use of a sample-barcoded 5' primer and a J-beta primer mix characterized a second PCR of roughly 6 to 11 cycles. Every cDNA molecule bore a tag from a template-switch adaptor containing 12 random nucleotides. TCRdb ran MiXCR on the 5' RACE reads and lists one entry per CDR3 protein. The repertoire holds hundreds of thousands of distinct CDR3 sequences, with around 42% as singletons. The CDR3 spans 15 residues. CDR1 and CDR2 from the germline V gene are SGHTA and FQGNSA. V shed 3 bases and J shed 3 bases, with 15 bases lying between them. Remarks on this clonotype: Its antigen is undetermined.

This receptor was obtained from a man in his sixties in good health. The source material was blood. V is TRBV7-2 and J is TRBJ2-7; D possibly matches TRBD1 or TRBD2 (7 bases each). Here the CDR3 DNA reads TGTGCCAGCAGCTTTTACAGGGGAGGGGGCTACGAGCAGTACTTC. Translated: CASSFYRGGGYEQYF.